The clone carrying this T cell receptor beta chain was detected only once. The antigen remains undetermined. The entry originates in a study of cytomegalovirus exposure and HLA in healthy donors. Findings and caveats of the study: HLA-A and HLA-B allele assignments for most subjects were reportedly predicted accurately using TCR beta sequences. Reportedly, a later analysis found an Asian-associated ancestry cluster had fewer N-insertions than the approximately 700-donor mean.

All the people who gave samples were healthy bone marrow donors. The PCR was carried out with 60 Vbeta primers and 13 Jbeta primers. Original handling: Unique TCR beta chains numbered roughly 84 million in a later analysis, with around 10 million shared. Method: immunoSEQ multiplex PCR; TCRdb's copy keeps in-frame clones and lacks some. For V, J and clone size, that table is used; D and trimming come from the DNA. The sample lists about 150,000 clones; about 80% were seen once. The sequence was collected from a woman in her thirties or forties in good health and CMV-seronegative. Sequenced: PBMCs.

The CDR3 nucleotides read TGCAGCGCCAGAGGGTCCCGGGACAGGTCCAATGAGCAGTTCTTC. Its protein product is CSARGSRDRSNEQFF. The rearrangement links TRBV29-1 to TRBJ2-1; 8 bases map to TRBD1. The germline CDR1 and CDR2 sequences are SQVTM and ANQGSEA. Trimming at V came to 7 bases and at J to 6 bases, leaving 14 bases not matched to a gene. CDR3 size: 15 residues.